These T cell receptor beta chains were read from a single sample in a study of control samples from healthy donors and cancer patients. This table comes from immunoSEQ multiplex PCR, and its TCRdb copy is limited to in-frame clones, with some not included. The sample lists around 130,000 clones, roughly 90% occurring once. The source material was blood. All receptors come from a man aged 50 to 59 in good health. Each CDR3 is given with its conserved first and last residue. The D gene is left open where the match is weak. Size values are once, few and many counts, or a class for expanded clones, and some rows have none.

>.|TRBV5-1|once|TRBJ2-7
CASSDQGLSSYEQYF
TGCGCCAGCAGCGACCAGGGGTTGAGCTCCTACGAGCAGTACTTC
>.|TRBV5-1|.|TRBJ2-5
CASSRRGDQYF
TGCGCCAGCAGCCGGAGGGGAGACCAGTACTTC
>.|TRBV5-1|.|TRBJ2-5
CASSLGVWEETQYF
TGCGCCAGCAGCTTGGGGGTTTGGGAAGAGACCCAGTACTTC
>.|TRBV5-1|.|TRBJ2-3
CASSLEALHRDTDTQYF
TGCGCCAGCAGCTTGGAAGCCCTTCACAGGGACACAGATACGCAGTATTTT
>TRBD1|TRBV27|.|TRBJ1-1
CASSSDRGRTGRNTEAFF
TGTGCCAGCAGTTCCGACAGGGGGCGGACAGGAAGGAACACTGAAGCTTTCTTT
>.|TRBV4-1|.|TRBJ1-2
CASSQGRAPREGYTF
TGCGCCAGCAGCCAAGGAAGGGCTCCCCGGGAAGGCTACACCTTC
>.|TRBV2|.|TRBJ2-1
CASSEARSSYNEQFF
TGTGCCAGCAGTGAAGCCAGGAGCTCCTACAATGAGCAGTTCTTC
>.|TRBV10-3|.|TRBJ2-3
CAISAGTSNPGDTQYF
TGTGCCATCAGTGCGGGAACCTCGAATCCTGGCGATACGCAGTATTTT
>.|TRBV7-8|.|TRBJ2-7
CASSLEGVGSYEQYF
TGTGCCAGCAGCTTAGAAGGTGTAGGGTCCTACGAGCAGTACTTC
>.|TRBV11-2|.|TRBJ2-3
CASSLAKRFTDTQYF
TGTGCCAGCAGCTTAGCCAAAAGGTTCACAGATACGCAGTATTTT
>.|TRBV30|.|TRBJ1-3
CAWTRSRQQPAGNTIYF
TGTGCCTGGACGAGAAGTAGACAGCAACCCGCTGGAAACACCATATATTTT
>.|TRBV5-6|.|TRBJ1-2
CASSLEGRGKGYTF
TGTGCCAGCAGCTTGGAGGGCAGGGGAAAAGGCTACACCTTC
>.|TRBV6-5|.|TRBJ1-1
CASRPTQRSTEAFF
TGTGCCAGCAGACCGACGCAGCGTAGCACTGAAGCTTTCTTT
>.|TRBV6-5|.|TRBJ1-2
CASSYSPGEANYGYTF
TGTGCCAGCAGTTACTCTCCGGGGGAAGCTAACTATGGCTACACCTTC
>TRBD2|TRBV15|.|TRBJ2-5
CATSRRLNGGDKRETQYF
TGTGCCACCAGCAGAAGATTAAACGGGGGGGATAAGCGGGAGACCCAGTACTTC
>TRBD1|TRBV7-3|.|TRBJ2-5
CASSLSGGRETQYF
TGTGCCAGCAGCTTATCAGGGGGCCGGGAGACCCAGTACTTC
>.|TRBV6-5|few|TRBJ2-7
CATIPTGTYEQYF
TGTGCCACAATCCCGACGGGAACCTACGAGCAGTACTTC
>TRBD1|TRBV28|.|TRBJ2-6
CASSFYEAGGFEGTGANVLTF
TGTGCCAGCAGTTTTTATGAGGCAGGGGGTTTCGAGGGTACTGGGGCCAACGTCCTGACTTTC
>.|TRBV28|few|TRBJ1-2
CASSLLYGGAYGYTF
TGTGCCAGCAGTCTCCTCTACGGGGGGGCCTATGGCTACACCTTC
>.|TRBV5-6|once|TRBJ2-2
CASSFSRAGELFF
TGTGCCAGCAGCTTTTCTAGAGCCGGGGAGCTGTTTTTT
>.|TRBV7-2|.|TRBJ1-1
CASSNRRASEAFF
TGTGCCAGCAGCAACCGACGGGCCAGCGAAGCTTTCTTT
>TRBD1|TRBV5-1|.|TRBJ1-4
CASSSGTAEEKLFF
TGCGCCAGCAGCTCCGGGACAGCCGAGGAAAAACTGTTTTTT
>TRBD2|TRBV5-1|.|TRBJ2-5
CASSSYGTSLETQYF
TGCGCCAGCAGCTCCTACGGGACTAGCTTAGAGACCCAGTACTTC
>TRBD1|TRBV27|.|TRBJ2-1
CASFAPGTGNEQFF
TGTGCCAGCTTCGCCCCCGGGACAGGGAATGAGCAGTTCTTC
>.|TRBV7-9|.|TRBJ2-2
CASSLGPAGGITGELFF
TGTGCCAGCAGCTTAGGTCCCGCCGGAGGGATCACCGGGGAGCTGTTTTTT
>.|TRBV5-1|few|TRBJ2-5
CASSLLASQETQYF
TGCGCCAGCAGCTTGCTAGCGTCCCAAGAGACCCAGTACTTC
>.|TRBV2|.|TRBJ1-5
CASSESVQPQHF
TGTGCCAGCAGTGAGTCGGTTCAGCCCCAGCATTTT
>.|TRBV9|.|TRBJ2-4
CASSSRTGNNIQYF
TGTGCCAGCAGCTCCCGAACAGGGAATAACATTCAGTACTTC
>.|TRBV9|.|TRBJ1-1
CASSVGGTGTEAFF
TGTGCCAGCAGCGTAGGGGGGACTGGCACTGAAGCTTTCTTT
>.|TRBV9|.|TRBJ1-1
CASSVDHGGNTEAFF
TGTGCCAGCAGCGTAGATCACGGGGGGAACACTGAAGCTTTCTTT
>.|TRBV9|.|TRBJ1-1
CASSGSQGREAFF
TGTGCCAGCAGCGGAAGTCAGGGGAGGGAAGCTTTCTTT
>.|TRBV19|.|TRBJ1-2
CASSMRTLAGYGYTF
TGTGCCAGTAGTATGAGGACCCTGGCTGGCTATGGCTACACCTTC
>TRBD1|TRBV11-2|.|TRBJ2-1
CASSLVTGVFYNEQFF
TGTGCCAGCAGCTTAGTGACAGGGGTGTTCTACAATGAGCAGTTCTTC
>.|TRBV19|.|TRBJ1-4
CASRGRQDGRKLFF
TGTGCCAGTAGAGGACGCCAGGACGGAAGAAAACTGTTTTTT
>.|TRBV12-3/TRBV12-4|.|TRBJ2-5
CASSLKDPPGYF
TGTGCCAGCAGTCTCAAGGACCCCCCCGGCTACTTC
>.|TRBV7-9|.|TRBJ2-3
CASSLDRSATDTQYF
TGTGCCAGCAGCTTAGACAGGAGCGCGACAGATACGCAGTATTTT
>.|TRBV9|.|TRBJ2-7
CASSVGLKNEQYF
TGTGCCAGCAGCGTAGGCCTGAAGAACGAGCAGTACTTC
>.|TRBV11-2|once|TRBJ2-2
CASTPLRESSEDTGELFF
TGTGCCAGCACCCCGCTTAGGGAATCTTCGGAGGATACCGGGGAGCTGTTTTTT
>.|TRBV29-1|.|TRBJ2-2
CSAGRGAINTGELFF
TGCAGCGCCGGTAGGGGGGCAATTAACACCGGGGAGCTGTTTTTT
>TRBD1|TRBV30|.|TRBJ2-3
CAWTQPTGGGLDTQYF
TGTGCCTGGACTCAGCCGACAGGGGGTGGGTTGGATACGCAGTATTTT
>.|TRBV11-3|.|TRBJ1-2
CASSSTQRGYTF
TGTGCCAGCAGCTCTACGCAGAGAGGCTACACCTTC
>.|TRBV27|.|TRBJ2-7
CASSLSRQVSSYEQYF
TGTGCCAGCAGTCTTTCAAGACAGGTGAGCTCCTACGAGCAGTACTTC
>.|TRBV7-8|medium-sized|TRBJ1-1
CASSLILSGARWTEAFF
TGTGCCAGCAGCTTAATTCTTTCGGGGGCGCGTTGGACTGAAGCTTTCTTT
>.|TRBV4-1|few|TRBJ1-4
CASTDGGGPNEKLFF
TGCGCCAGCACCGACGGCGGGGGGCCTAATGAAAAACTGTTTTTT
>TRBD1|TRBV18|once|TRBJ1-1
CASSLGDSRLNTEAFF
TGTGCCAGCTCACTAGGGGACAGTCGACTGAACACTGAAGCTTTCTTT
>.|TRBV2|.|TRBJ1-2
CASSEAAVGYTF
TGTGCCAGCAGTGAAGCGGCAGTTGGCTACACCTTC
>.|TRBV20-1|few|TRBJ2-7
CSASLPRAPYEQYF
TGCAGTGCTAGTCTCCCGCGGGCTCCCTACGAGCAGTACTTC
>.|TRBV19|once|TRBJ1-6
CASSSGRVNSPLHF
TGTGCCAGTAGTTCGGGGAGAGTTAATTCACCCCTCCACTTT
>.|TRBV28|once|TRBJ1-1
CASSLLTQTEAFF
TGTGCCAGCAGTTTATTGACACAAACTGAAGCTTTCTTT
>.|TRBV6-6|.|TRBJ1-5
CASSYSSQPQHF
TGTGCCAGCAGTTACTCGAGTCAGCCCCAGCATTTT
>TRBD1|TRBV11-2|.|TRBJ1-1
CASSQADRVTVQAFF
TGTGCCAGCAGCCAGGCGGACAGGGTGACCGTTCAAGCTTTCTTT
>.|TRBV7-8|.|TRBJ1-2
CASSLVKMAGDYGYTF
TGTGCCAGCAGCTTAGTTAAGATGGCAGGGGACTATGGCTACACCTTC
>.|TRBV29-1|.|TRBJ2-3
CSVEVSQVSTDTQYF
TGCAGCGTTGAAGTCTCACAGGTTAGCACAGATACGCAGTATTTT
>TRBD2|TRBV5-5|once|TRBJ2-3
CASERTSLTDTQYF
TGTGCCAGTGAAAGGACTAGCCTCACAGATACGCAGTATTTT
>TRBD2|TRBV7-3|.|TRBJ2-3
CASSLMQRGTDTQYF
TGTGCCAGCAGCTTAATGCAGCGGGGGACAGATACGCAGTATTTT